This T cell receptor (beta chain) comes out of a study of T cells after yellow fever vaccination. Of note for this clonotype: Antigen: not known.

Template switching with 5'RACE generated the TCR cDNA and added a universal primer site and UMIs. TCRdb used MiXCR to reprocess the 5' RACE reads, holding one entry per CDR3 protein. This table has about 340,000 distinct CDR3 sequences, approximately 12% appearing once. This CDR3 contains 15 residues. CDR1 is SGHRS and CDR2 is YFSETQ in the germline V gene. V lost 0 bases and J 2 bases, leaving 10 bases between the germline ends. Study outcomes and limitations: Clones from primary vaccination mostly reappeared after the booster (approximately 95% CD4, just over 85% CD8). Shared CD4/CD8 clonotypes were a small share, likely from convergent recombination. The secondary response peaked faster, at day 5 versus 15, but was weaker.

This specimen consisted of CD4+ T cells sorted from PBMCs, obtained 15 days after the yellow fever booster vaccination. The clonotype was recovered from a man aged 18-30 years who received the YFV17D yellow fever vaccine. The V and J genes are TRBV5-1 and TRBJ2-3; D might be TRBD1 (6 bases). The CDR3 sequence is CASSLGTVFTDTQYF. The CDR3 DNA sequence: TGCGCCAGCAGCTTGGGGACAGTCTTCACAGATACGCAGTATTTT.